Below, 20 T cell receptor beta chains from the same sample are listed, as sequenced in a study of blood T cell repertoires in COVID-19. The table came from immunoSEQ multiplex PCR; TCRdb's copy has only in-frame clones and leaves some out. Of approximately 500,000 clones detected, about 88% appear once; the ten largest clones hold 7.8%. Sequencing was performed on peripheral blood. The receptors were gathered from a woman in her fifties or sixties with COVID-19, enrolled during active disease.

The V call is TRBV4-1, the J call TRBJ2-7, with unresolved D. Germline V gene sequence: CDR1 MGHRA, CDR2 YSYEKL. Trimming took off 0 bases at V and 5 bases at J, with 8 bases between the two ends. CDR3 length: 13 amino acids. CDR3 sequence reads: CASSQELGDEQYF. CDR3 bases: TGCGCCAGCAGCCAAGAATTAGGAGACGAGCAGTACTTC.

This chain links TRBV6-2 or TRBV6-3 with TRBJ1-5; no reliable D call. The CDR3 has 15 amino acids. Germline V gene data show CDR1 as MNHEY and CDR2 as SVGEGT. V was trimmed by 4 bases and J by 0 bases, leaving 10 bases between them. The CDR3: CASSSHSDSNQPQHF. CDR3 nucleotides: TGTGCCAGCAGTTCCCACAGTGATAGCAATCAGCCCCAGCATTTT.

This clone was recorded once. The chain uses TRBV14 and TRBJ2-2; possibly TRBD2 for D (6 bases). V dropped 4 bases and J dropped 5 bases, with 11 bases sitting between them. CDR3 length equals 14 residues. Germline CDR1 is SGHDN and CDR2 is FVKESK. The CDR3 DNA follows: TGTGCCAGCAGCCCCTTGGGGGGAACCGGGGAGCTGTTTTTT. It is translated as CASSPLGGTGELFF.

CDR3 DNA: TGTGCCAGCCGCGACCAGGGGCCCAAAGGGGCTTTCTTT. It specifies CASRDQGPKGAFF. The rearrangement uses TRBV7-9 and TRBJ1-1; TRBD1 might be the D (6 bases). V dropped 8 bases and J dropped 11 bases, with 21 bases sitting between them. The CDR3 is 13 residues long. CDR1 is SEHNR and CDR2 is FQNEAQ in the germline V gene (reference sequence).

The chain uses TRBV25-1 and TRBJ1-5; D gene ambiguous. Trimming stripped 1 base from V and 9 bases from J, with 10 bases between. The germline V gene has CDR1 MGHDK and CDR2 SYGVNS. CDR3 length equals 13 residues. DNA for the CDR3: TGTGCCAGCAGTGAATCAGGAAAAGTGCCCCAGCATTTT. Amino acids: CASSESGKVPQHF.

The V call is TRBV15, the J call TRBJ2-2, with 9 bases fitting TRBD1. The CDR3 sequence is 16 residues long. The ends lost 3 bases at V and 4 bases at J; junction bases unmatched: 6. Germline V gives CDR1 LNHNV, CDR2 YYDKDF (reference sequence). CDR3 loop: CATSRYRGQGTGELFF. DNA for the CDR3: TGTGCCACCAGCAGGTACAGGGGGCAAGGCACCGGGGAGCTGTTTTTT.

The chain combines TRBV5-4 with TRBJ2-1, with a weak D call TRBD1 (7 bases). From germline, CDR1 is SGHNT and CDR2 YYREEE (reference sequence). The ends were cut back, 4 bases at V and 9 bases at J, with 20 bases in the middle. This CDR3 is built from 15 residues. CDR3: CASSPQGQGGGEQFF. The CDR3 DNA reads TGTGCCAGCAGCCCCCAAGGGCAGGGGGGAGGTGAGCAGTTCTTC. Combining the CDR3 with reference TRBV5-4 and TRBJ2-1 gives the whole variable domain ETGVTQSPTHLIKTRGQQVTLRCSSQSGHNTVSWYQQALGQGPQFIFQYYREEENGRGNFPPRFSGLQFPNYSSELNVNALELDDSALYLCASSPQGQGGGEQFFGPGTRLTVL.

The gene calls are TRBV30 and TRBJ1-6; D is uncertain. Germline CDR1 and CDR2: GTSNPN and SVGIG (reference sequence). V lost 5 bases and J lost 6, with 20 bases in between. The length of the CDR3 is 16 residues. The DNA of the CDR3 is TGTGCCTGGGGGCCCTCCTGGGTTGGAGGTAATTCACCCCTCCACTTT. Its protein product is CAWGPSWVGGNSPLHF.

V is TRBV2 and J is TRBJ1-5, with TRBD1 identical over 10 bases. Germline V gene data show CDR1 as SNHLY and CDR2 as FYNNEI. The V and J ends lost 7 bases and 2 bases, in that order; junction bases with no gene match: 8. The CDR3 totals 16 residues. CDR3 sequence: CASILDRGKGNQPQHF. CDR3 in DNA: TGTGCCAGCATATTGGACAGGGGGAAAGGCAATCAGCCCCAGCATTTT.

CDR3 protein: CASSTTGSGNTIYF. The CDR3 DNA follows: TGTGCCAGCAGTACCACGGGCTCTGGAAACACCATATATTTT. The rearrangement links TRBV3-1 (or the pseudogene TRBV3-2) to TRBJ1-3; D remains ambiguous. Between the trimmed V and J ends, which lost 6 bases and 0 bases, there was a span of 9 bases. Germline V CDR1 and CDR2: LGHDT, YNNKEL (reference sequence). This CDR3 spans 14 amino acids.

The chain uses TRBV5-1 and TRBJ1-2; 10 nucleotides agree with TRBD1. Losses at the gene ends were 0 bases for V and 5 bases for J; bases not matched to a gene: 7. The CDR3 totals 16 residues. Per germline, CDR1 SGHRS and CDR2 YFSETQ. The CDR3 region is CASSLGQGAAWYGYTF. The CDR3 nucleotides are TGCGCCAGCAGCTTGGGACAGGGGGCCGCTTGGTATGGCTACACCTTC.

The chain employs TRBV19 and TRBJ1-3; D is unclear. The germline V gene has CDR1 LNHDA and CDR2 SQIVND (reference sequence). Trimming cost V 5 bases and J 4 bases, with 15 bases left between them. The CDR3 runs to 15 residues. The CDR3 reads CASSVGPGGGNTIYF. The CDR3 DNA follows: TGTGCCAGTAGTGTCGGGCCCGGAGGAGGAAACACCATATATTTT.

The chain links TRBV5-4 to TRBJ1-2; TRBD1 agrees at 9 bases. Germline-derived CDR1 and CDR2 are SGHNT and YYREEE (reference sequence). J gave up 6 bases and V 5 bases, and 11 bases lay outside the gene matches. This CDR3 has 15 residues. The CDR3, as DNA: TGTGCCAGCAGGGCGATACAGGGGGCGCGAGATGGCTACACCTTC. Residues: CASRAIQGARDGYTF.

The chain joins TRBV6-1 to TRBJ2-2; 7 nucleotides line up with TRBD1. V lost 3 bases to trimming and J lost 4 bases; unmatched junction nucleotides: 8. The CDR3 is 16 amino acids. Germline CDR1 is MNHNS and CDR2 is SASEGT. The CDR3 spells CASSDLGTVSTGELFF. The CDR3 DNA sequence: TGTGCCAGCAGTGACCTTGGGACAGTTTCCACCGGGGAGCTGTTTTTT.

This chain uses TRBV5-6 with TRBJ2-5; 8 bases align to TRBD1. The CDR3 runs 15 residues. Germline CDR1 SGHDT, CDR2 YYEEEE. The junction had 9 bases not matched to a gene; V was cut back by 4 bases and J by 4 bases. CDR3 residues: CASSPGTGTGETQYF. The DNA of the CDR3 is TGTGCCAGCAGCCCAGGTACCGGGACAGGAGAGACCCAGTACTTC.

This sequence joins TRBV25-1 and TRBJ2-7; D is possibly TRBD1 (6 bases). The CDR3 is 14 residues long. V was cut by 3 bases and J by 5 bases, with 14 bases left in between. Germline V gene lookup returns CDR1 MGHDK and CDR2 SYGVNS. The CDR3, as DNA: TGTGCCAGCAGTGATCGCAGGGGAGCTAACGAGCAGTACTTC. Translation gives CASSDRRGANEQYF.

The rearrangement links TRBV5-1 to TRBJ2-5, with 8 bases lining up with TRBD2. CDR3 length: 16 amino acids. The V gene's germline CDR1 is SGHRS and CDR2 YFSETQ. Germline trimming cut 6 bases from V and 0 bases from J; bases unmatched to any gene: 10. The CDR3 bases are TGCGCCAGCAACGGGGGGGTGGCGGATTACCAAGAGACCCAGTACTTC. Its translation: CASNGGVADYQETQYF.

This clone was seen only a few times. The rearrangement links TRBV7-9 to TRBJ2-2; D is perhaps TRBD2 (6 bases). Trimming left V 2 bases short and J 9 bases short, with 16 bases between. The CDR3 runs 15 residues. The germline V gene has CDR1 SEHNR and CDR2 FQNEAQ (reference sequence). The CDR3 region has the DNA TGTGCCAGCAGCTTAAATCCGGGAGTGAACTGGGAGCTGTTTTTT. This gives the protein CASSLNPGVNWELFF. Based on the CDR3 plus reference TRBV7-9 and TRBJ2-2, the full variable domain is DTGVSQNPRHKITKRGQNVTFRCDPISEHNRLYWYRQTLGQGPEFLTYFQNEAQLEKSRLLSDRFSAERPKGSFSTLEIQRTEQGDSAMYLCASSLNPGVNWELFFGEGSRLTVL.

The rearrangement uses TRBV7-9 and TRBJ2-1; D gene uncertain. Trimming left V 5 bases short and J 7 bases short, with 12 bases between. The CDR3 covers 13 residues. Germline lookup yields CDR1 SEHNR and CDR2 FQNEAQ (reference sequence). CDR3 sequence reads: CASSGVSKNEQFF. DNA for the CDR3: TGTGCCAGCAGCGGAGTATCTAAGAATGAGCAGTTCTTC.

This clone was found a few times. V usage is TRBV7-7 and J usage is TRBJ2-5, with TRBD1 identical over 8 bases. The CDR3 length is 14 residues. Per the germline V gene, CDR1 is SSHAT and CDR2 is FNYEAQ (reference sequence). The V and J ends lost 5 bases and 5 bases, in that order; junction bases with no gene match: 7. CDR3 DNA: TGTGCCAGCAGCCCGGACAGGGATCGCGAGACCCAGTACTTC. This encodes CASSPDRDRETQYF. The variable domain in full, with the rest retrieved from reference TRBV7-7 and TRBJ2-5, is GAGVSQSPRYKVTKRGQDVTLRCDPISSHATLYWYQQALGQGPEFLTYFNYEAQPDKSGLPSDRFSAERPEGSISTLTIQRTEQRDSAMYRCASSPDRDRETQYFGPGTRLLVL.